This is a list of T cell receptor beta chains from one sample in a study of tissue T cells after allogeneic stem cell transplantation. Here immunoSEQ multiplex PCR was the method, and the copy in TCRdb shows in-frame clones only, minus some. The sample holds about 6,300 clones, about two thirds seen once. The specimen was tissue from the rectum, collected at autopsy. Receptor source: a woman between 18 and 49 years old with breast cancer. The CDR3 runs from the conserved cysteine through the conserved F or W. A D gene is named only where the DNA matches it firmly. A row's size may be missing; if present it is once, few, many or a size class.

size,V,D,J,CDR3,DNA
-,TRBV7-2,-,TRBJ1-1,CASSLLRLTNTEAFF,TGTGCCAGCAGCTTGCTAAGGCTGACGAACACTGAAGCTTTCTTT
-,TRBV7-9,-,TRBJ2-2,CASSWRFDTGELFF,TGTGCCAGCAGCTGGCGGTTTGATACCGGGGAGCTGTTTTTT
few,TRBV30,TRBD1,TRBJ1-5,CAWSVMGTADQPQHF,TGTGCCTGGAGTGTAATGGGGACAGCCGATCAGCCCCAGCATTTT
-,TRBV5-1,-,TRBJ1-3,CASSGHSGNTIYF,TGCGCCAGCAGCGGACACTCTGGAAACACCATATATTTT
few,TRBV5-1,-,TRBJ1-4,CASSFRDPNEKLFF,TGCGCCAGCAGCTTTAGGGACCCTAATGAAAAACTGTTTTTT
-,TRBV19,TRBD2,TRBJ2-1,CASSIDPMGREGRNEQFF,TGTGCCAGTAGTATAGATCCCATGGGCCGGGAGGGCCGCAATGAGCAGTTCTTC
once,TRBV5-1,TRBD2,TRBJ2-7,CASAAGDFSGRRASGRPSSYEQYF,TGCGCCTCTGCTGCTGGGGACTTCTCGGGCCGACGGGCTAGCGGGAGGCCGAGCTCCTACGAGCAGTACTTC
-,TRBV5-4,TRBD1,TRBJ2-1,CASSGGQQLNEQFF,TGTGCCAGCAGTGGGGGACAGCAACTTAATGAGCAGTTCTTC
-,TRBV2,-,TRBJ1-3,CASSESTPKVNTIYF,TGTGCCAGCAGTGAATCCACCCCAAAAGTAAACACCATATATTTT
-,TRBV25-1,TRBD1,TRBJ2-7,CASSGSWGQGNYEQYF,TGTGCCAGCAGCGGATCATGGGGACAGGGGAACTACGAGCAGTACTTC
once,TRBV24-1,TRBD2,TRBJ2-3,CATSDSFGGDTQYF,TGTGCCACCAGTGATTCGTTCGGGGGGGATACGCAGTATTTT
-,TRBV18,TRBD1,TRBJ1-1,CASSPRDRGRTEAFF,TGTGCCAGCTCACCCCGGGACAGGGGGAGGACTGAAGCTTTCTTT
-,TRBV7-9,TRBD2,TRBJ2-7,CASSRTSGGGGSYEQYF,TGTGCCAGCAGCCGGACTAGCGGGGGCGGGGGCTCCTACGAGCAGTACTTC
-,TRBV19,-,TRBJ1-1,CASSIGFVRRGGGLLEAFF,TGTGCCAGTAGTATCGGGTTTGTGAGGAGGGGCGGGGGCCTCTTAGAAGCTTTCTTT
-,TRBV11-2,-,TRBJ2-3,CASSREPYADTQYF,TGTGCCAGCAGCCGAGAACCATACGCAGATACGCAGTATTTT
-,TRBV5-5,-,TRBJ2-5,CASSQAPPETQYF,TGTGCCAGCAGCCAGGCCCCGCCGGAGACCCAGTACTTC
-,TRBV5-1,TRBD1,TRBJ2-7,CASSLRTGGLEQYF,TGCGCCAGCAGCTTGCGGACAGGGGGGCTCGAGCAGTACTTC
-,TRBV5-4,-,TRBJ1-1,CASRPGTSTEAFF,TGTGCCAGCAGGCCTGGGACAAGCACTGAAGCTTTCTTT
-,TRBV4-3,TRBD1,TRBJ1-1,CASSRRQGVNTEAFF,TGCGCCAGCAGCCGAAGACAGGGGGTGAACACTGAAGCTTTCTTT
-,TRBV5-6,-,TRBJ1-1,CASSLARDTEAFF,TGTGCCAGCAGCTTGGCGCGGGACACTGAAGCTTTCTTT
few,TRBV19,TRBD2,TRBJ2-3,CASNPSLAGGTDTQYF,TGTGCCAGTAACCCCTCCCTAGCGGGGGGGACAGATACGCAGTATTTT
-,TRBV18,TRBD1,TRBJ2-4,CASSPPLQGEIQYF,TGTGCCAGCTCACCACCGCTTCAGGGGGAAATTCAGTACTTC
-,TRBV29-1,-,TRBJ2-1,CSVVGIHEQFF,TGCAGCGTTGTGGGGATTCATGAGCAGTTCTTC
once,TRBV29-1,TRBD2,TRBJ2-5,CSAGGLAVKETQYF,TGCAGCGCCGGGGGACTAGCAGTGAAAGAGACCCAGTACTTC
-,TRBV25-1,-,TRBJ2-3,CASNRGTDTQYF,TGTGCCAGCAATCGGGGAACAGATACGCAGTATTTT
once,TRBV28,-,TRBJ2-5,CASRPPQETQYF,TGTGCCAGCAGGCCCCCCCAAGAGACCCAGTACTTC
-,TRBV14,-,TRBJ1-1,CASSQRGTDTEAFF,TGTGCCAGCAGCCAGCGAGGGACGGACACTGAAGCTTTCTTT
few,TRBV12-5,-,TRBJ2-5,CASGLSGQETQYF,TGTGCTAGTGGTTTGAGCGGCCAAGAGACCCAGTACTTC
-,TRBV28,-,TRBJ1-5,CASSLPRQVRNQPQHF,TGTGCCAGCAGTTTACCCCGACAGGTTCGCAATCAGCCCCAGCATTTT
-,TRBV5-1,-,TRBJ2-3,CASTSGTGESPTDTQYF,TGCGCCAGCACTTCCGGGACCGGGGAGAGCCCCACAGATACGCAGTATTTT
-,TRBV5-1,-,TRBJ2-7,CASSLSQDEQYF,TGCGCCAGCAGCTTGTCACAGGACGAGCAGTACTTC
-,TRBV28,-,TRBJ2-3,CASSAPQDGRGTQYF,TGTGCCAGCAGTGCCCCACAGGACGGCCGGGGCACGCAGTATTTT
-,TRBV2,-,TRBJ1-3,CASSGQPLSGNTIYF,TGTGCCAGCAGTGGACAGCCGCTCTCTGGAAACACCATATATTTT
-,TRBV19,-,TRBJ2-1,CASSKLGIGNEQFF,TGTGCCAGTAGTAAGTTGGGAATTGGGAATGAGCAGTTCTTC
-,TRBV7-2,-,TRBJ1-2,CASSFQGFPYYGYTF,TGTGCCAGCAGCTTTCAGGGGTTCCCTTACTATGGCTACACCTTC
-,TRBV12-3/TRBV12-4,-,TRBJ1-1,CASLDWGAGAAFF,TGTGCCAGCCTTGACTGGGGTGCAGGGGCGGCTTTCTTT
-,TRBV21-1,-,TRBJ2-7,CASNPDRSYEQYF,TGTGCCAGCAACCCGGACCGCTCCTACGAGCAGTACTTC
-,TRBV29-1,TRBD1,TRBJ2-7,CSVGYTGGSYEQYF,TGCAGCGTTGGCTATACAGGGGGCTCCTACGAGCAGTACTTC
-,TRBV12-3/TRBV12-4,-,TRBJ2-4,CASSLGRNIQYF,TGTGCCAGCAGCTTAGGGAGAAACATTCAGTACTTC
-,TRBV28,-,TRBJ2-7,CASSTGAYEQYF,TGTGCCAGCAGTACGGGTGCGTACGAGCAGTACTTC
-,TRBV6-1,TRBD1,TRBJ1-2,CASTYNKGQDYGYTF,TGTGCCAGCACCTACAATAAGGGACAGGACTATGGCTACACCTTC
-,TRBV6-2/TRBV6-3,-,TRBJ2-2,CASSPFSPATGELFF,TGTGCCAGCAGCCCCTTTTCCCCTGCCACCGGGGAGCTGTTTTTT